Sequencing of this T cell receptor (beta chain) was carried out in a study of blood T cell repertoires in COVID-19. Overall study context: Some COVID-19 samples were acute and others convalescent; all came from the United States, Italy and Spain. Sources were T cells, B-cell-depleted T cells, or PBMCs; the material itself was cDNA or gDNA.

The assay was immunoSEQ multiplex PCR, and TCRdb's table has in-frame clones only and misses some. The data hold about 240,000 clones, with 85% to 90% observed a single time. This CDR3 spans 14 amino acids. V lost 6 bases and J lost 7; bases outside the gene matches: 6. Per the germline V gene, CDR1 is MNHEY and CDR2 is SVGAGI. Input material: peripheral blood. The chain employs TRBV6-5 and TRBJ1-4; TRBD1 matches at 9 bases. The clonotype was recovered from a woman in her seventies with active or convalescent COVID-19. The CDR3 nucleotides read TGTGCCAGCAGCTCGGGACAGGGAGGTGAAAAACTGTTTTTT. This codes for CASSSGQGGEKLFF.